The 24 T cell receptor beta chains presented below share a single source sample, sequenced in a study of T cell responses to AZD1222 COVID-19 vaccine. The protocol was immunoSEQ multiplex PCR, while the TCRdb copy is restricted to in-frame clones and leaves out a portion. The sample has roughly 180,000 clones; around 90% are singletons. The sequenced sample was peripheral blood, obtained 28 days after the second AZD1222 dose. These receptors were taken from an adult who received the AZD1222 COVID-19 vaccine.

The sample holds one count of this clone. This sequence joins TRBV19 and TRBJ2-1; no firm D call. With 6 bases removed from V and 0 bases from J, the gap between germline ends came to 12 bases. CDR3 length: 15 amino acids. The germline V gene encodes CDR1 LNHDA and CDR2 SQIVND (reference sequence). CDR3 coding DNA: TGTGCCAGTAGCCAGGATGCGAGCTCCTACAATGAGCAGTTCTTC. As protein: CASSQDASSYNEQFF.

The chain couples TRBV25-1 to TRBJ1-3, with no clear D. Germline CDR1 reads MGHDK; CDR2 reads SYGVNS. Trimming shortened V by 4 bases and J by 3 bases, and 4 bases separated the two germline ends. The CDR3 sequence is 12 residues long. The CDR3 DNA sequence: TGTGCCAGCAGTGGTATTGGAAACACCATATATTTT. It specifies CASSGIGNTIYF. The full variable domain, completed using reference TRBV25-1 and TRBJ1-3, is EADIYQTPRYLVIGTGKKITLECSQTMGHDKMYWYQQDPGMELHLIHYSYGVNSTEKGDLSSESTVSRIRTEHFPLTLESARPSHTSQYLCASSGIGNTIYFGEGSWLTVV.

The rearrangement uses TRBV6-2 or TRBV6-3 and TRBJ2-6, with unresolved D. This CDR3 contains 13 residues. V shed 0 bases and J shed 4 bases, with 1 base lying between them. The germline gives CDR1 MNHEY, CDR2 SVGEGT. CDR3 coding DNA: TGTGCCAGCAGTTACTCAGGGGCCAACGTCCTGACTTTC. Its protein is CASSYSGANVLTF.

The chain is built from TRBV6-5 and TRBJ1-4; D might be TRBD1 (6 bases). There are 14 residues in the CDR3. CDR1 MNHEY and CDR2 SVGAGI come from the germline V gene. V lost 7 bases and J lost 7, with 16 bases in between. CDR3 amino acids: CASTPGGLGEKLFF. The DNA of the CDR3 is TGTGCCAGCACTCCTGGGGGGCTGGGTGAAAAACTGTTTTTT.

The V and J genes are TRBV24-1 and TRBJ2-3, with 9 bases matching TRBD1. V was pared by 5 bases and J by 5 bases, with 19 bases of the junction left unmatched. Germline-derived CDR1 and CDR2 are KGHDR and SFDVKD. The CDR3 covers 19 residues. The CDR3 sequence: CATSGTRGRVGQGLDTQYF. In nucleotides, the CDR3 is TGTGCCACCAGTGGAACCCGCGGAAGGGTAGGACAGGGGTTAGATACGCAGTATTTT.

The chain has TRBV7-2 and TRBJ2-3; D is possibly TRBD1 (6 bases). Germline lookup yields CDR1 SGHTA and CDR2 FQGNSA. CDR3 size: 16 residues. The V end was cut by 1 base, the J end by 2 bases, with 13 bases between. CDR3 protein: CASSLGVDRLTDTQYF. In DNA form, the CDR3 reads TGTGCCAGCAGCTTAGGAGTTGACAGGCTCACAGATACGCAGTATTTT. Variable domain in full (rest from reference TRBV7-2 and TRBJ2-3): GAGVSQSPSNKVTEKGKDVELRCDPISGHTALYWYRQSLGQGLEFLIYFQGNSAPDKSGLPSDRFSAERTGGSVSTLTIQRTQQEDSAVYLCASSLGVDRLTDTQYFGPGTRLTVL.

The chain combines TRBV6-5 with TRBJ1-2; D gene unclear. CDR1 is MNHEY and CDR2 is SVGAGI in the germline V gene. The germline V and J ends were trimmed by 5 bases and 5 bases, with 12 bases remaining between them. The CDR3 runs to 13 residues. CDR3 region: CASSQKPGYGYTF. CDR3 in DNA: TGTGCCAGCAGTCAAAAGCCCGGATATGGCTACACCTTC.

V and J are TRBV24-1 and TRBJ1-4; possibly TRBD1 for D (6 bases). In germline, CDR1 is KGHDR, CDR2 SFDVKD. V lost 8 bases, J lost 7 bases, and 16 bases lay in between. The CDR3 is 14 amino acids. CDR3 region: CATKQGVEGEKLFF. In DNA form, the CDR3 reads TGTGCCACCAAACAGGGTGTGGAGGGTGAAAAACTGTTTTTT.

The chain is built from TRBV6-6 and TRBJ2-3, with D possibly TRBD1 on 6 matching bases. The length of the CDR3 is 16 residues. Per germline, CDR1 MNHNY and CDR2 SVGAGI (reference sequence). The V and J ends lost 0 bases and 0 bases respectively, with 10 bases between them. CDR3 DNA sequence: TGTGCCAGCAGTTACTCGCAGGGGCCTAGCACAGATACGCAGTATTTT. Protein sequence: CASSYSQGPSTDTQYF.

The chain uses TRBV27 and TRBJ2-7, with 8 nucleotides matching TRBD2. The CDR3 extends over 13 amino acids. V was clipped by 10 bases and J by 7 bases; unmatched bases: 12. The germline CDR1 and CDR2 sequences are MNHEY and SMNVEV (reference sequence). The CDR3 loop is CATAGTRRNEQYF. The CDR3 DNA follows: TGTGCCACCGCCGGGACTAGGAGAAATGAGCAGTACTTC.

The genes are TRBV7-8 and TRBJ2-3, with 7 bases fitting TRBD2. Per the germline V gene, CDR1 is SGHVS and CDR2 is FQNEAQ. This CDR3 is 12 amino acids long. Trimming at V came to 1 base and at J to 10 bases, leaving 2 bases not matched to a gene. The CDR3 protein is CASSLGGRAQYF. The CDR3 DNA sequence: TGTGCCAGCAGCTTAGGGGGGAGGGCGCAGTATTTT. The variable domain in full, completed from reference TRBV7-8 and TRBJ2-3, reads GAGVSQSPRYKVAKRGQDVALRCDPISGHVSLFWYQQALGQGPEFLTYFQNEAQLDKSGLPSDRFFAERPEGSVSTLKIQRTQQEDSAVYLCASSLGGRAQYFGPGTRLTVL.

The V gene is TRBV28, the J gene TRBJ1-5; no clear D gene. Germline CDR1 reads MDHEN; CDR2 reads SYDVKM. The V end lost 6 bases, the J end lost 3 bases, and 6 bases lay between the germline ends. The CDR3 is made up of 12 amino acids. The CDR3 DNA follows: TGTGCCAGCAGCCCGCCCAATCAGCCCCAGCATTTT. Its protein is CASSPPNQPQHF.

This clone came up a few times. The chain uses TRBV28 and TRBJ2-2; 9 bases are shared with TRBD2. Germline CDR1 reads MDHEN; CDR2 reads SYDVKM. The CDR3 runs to 16 residues. Trimming removed 0 bases from V and 1 base from J; junction bases left unmatched: 0. As DNA, the CDR3 is TGTGCCAGCAGTTTATGGACTAGCGGGAACACCGGGGAGCTGTTTTTT. It codes for CASSLWTSGNTGELFF.

The CDR3 DNA follows: TGTGCCAGCAGCTTTGGGACGCCGGGAACCGGGGAGCTGTTTTTT. Amino acids: CASSFGTPGTGELFF. This rearrangement joins TRBV9 to TRBJ2-2; D could derive from TRBD1 or TRBD2 (5 bases each). The CDR3 runs 15 residues. Trimming took off 4 bases at V and 5 bases at J, with 15 bases between the two ends. CDR1 is SGDLS, CDR2 YYNGEE, per germline.

This chain connects TRBV29-1 to TRBJ2-6; TRBD1 is a possible D gene (5 bases). With 1 base removed from V and 1 base from J, the gap between germline ends came to 5 bases. CDR1 is SQVTM, CDR2 ANQGSEA, per germline. The CDR3 totals 14 residues. The CDR3 region has the DNA TGCAGCGTTGAAGCAGGGTCTGGGGCCAACGTCCTGACTTTC. This sequence encodes CSVEAGSGANVLTF.

The chain recombines TRBV6-1 with TRBJ2-1; D uncertain. This CDR3 is built from 12 residues. Trimming left V 1 base short and J 9 bases short, with 7 bases between. Germline lookup yields CDR1 MNHNS and CDR2 SASEGT. In nucleotides, the CDR3 is TGTGCCAGCAGTGAAGGGTCCGGTGAGCAGTTCTTC. Protein sequence: CASSEGSGEQFF.

The genes are TRBV4-1 and TRBJ2-2; 11 bases line up with TRBD1. This CDR3 region has 16 residues. The V segment lost 3 bases and the J segment 6 bases; nucleotides outside the gene matches: 6. Germline loops: CDR1 MGHRA, CDR2 YSYEKL. CDR3 coding DNA: TGCGCCAGCAGCCACCCGGGACAGGGGGGATCCGGGGAGCTGTTTTTT. Its protein is CASSHPGQGGSGELFF.

This clone has more than one count but fewer than ten. The V call is TRBV19, the J call TRBJ2-5, with 7 positions matching TRBD2. CDR1 LNHDA and CDR2 SQIVND come from the germline V gene (reference sequence). With V trimmed by 4 bases and J by 2 bases, 4 bases remained unmatched. CDR3 length equals 14 residues. The DNA for the CDR3 is TGTGCCAGTAGTAGAGGAGCGGGACAAGAGACCCAGTACTTC. Protein product: CASSRGAGQETQYF.

This chain joins TRBV7-2 and TRBJ2-3, with D possibly being TRBD1 (6 bases). The germline V gene encodes CDR1 SGHTA and CDR2 FQGNSA. Trimming removed 4 bases at V and 4 bases at J, with 12 bases between. The CDR3 extends over 14 amino acids. The CDR3 DNA follows: TGTGCCAGCAGCTCTGATGGGGGCGCAGATACGCAGTATTTT. Amino acid sequence: CASSSDGGADTQYF.

The chain is built from TRBV3-1 (or the pseudogene TRBV3-2) and TRBJ1-2; D ambiguous. V was pared by 0 bases and J by 6 bases, with 5 bases between. This CDR3 region has 12 residues. CDR1 and CDR2 (germline): LGHDT, YNNKEL (reference sequence). CDR3 loop: CASSQDSDGYTF. DNA for the CDR3: TGTGCCAGCAGCCAAGATTCTGATGGCTACACCTTC.

The CDR3 loop is CASSFFGGNQPQHF. The CDR3 DNA follows: TGTGCCAGCAGTTTCTTCGGGGGCAATCAGCCCCAGCATTTT. J is TRBJ1-5 and V is TRBV27; D gene ambiguous. With 3 bases removed from V and 2 bases from J, the gap between germline ends came to 8 bases. The germline V gene has CDR1 MNHEY and CDR2 SMNVEV (reference sequence). This CDR3 has 14 amino acids.

This clone was counted a few times. This chain links TRBV19 with TRBJ2-7, with a possible D match to TRBD2 (7 bases). V was shortened by 5 bases and J by 6 bases, with 17 bases between the two germline ends. Germline CDR1 is LNHDA and CDR2 is SQIVND (reference sequence). The CDR3 runs 14 residues. The CDR3 sequence: CASSSGGFLLEQYF. CDR3 in DNA: TGTGCCAGTAGTTCGGGGGGCTTCTTACTCGAGCAGTACTTC.

The J gene is TRBJ1-2, the V gene TRBV7-8, with 7 bases fitting TRBD1. Germline V gene lookup returns CDR1 SGHVS and CDR2 FQNEAQ. With 4 bases clipped from V and 5 bases from J, the junction kept 4 bases outside the gene matches. The CDR3 sequence is 13 residues long. CDR3 loop: CASSSSQGYGYTF. The DNA for the CDR3 is TGTGCCAGCAGCTCATCACAGGGGTATGGCTACACCTTC.

The chain recombines TRBV7-9 with TRBJ2-7; 8 nucleotides align to TRBD2. The ends lost 3 bases at V and 4 bases at J; junction bases unmatched: 5. The germline CDR1 and CDR2 sequences are SEHNR and FQNEAQ (reference sequence). The CDR3 has 14 amino acids. The CDR3 region has the DNA TGTGCCAGCAGCTTCGGGGGGGTTCGGTACGAGCAGTACTTC. It translates to CASSFGGVRYEQYF.